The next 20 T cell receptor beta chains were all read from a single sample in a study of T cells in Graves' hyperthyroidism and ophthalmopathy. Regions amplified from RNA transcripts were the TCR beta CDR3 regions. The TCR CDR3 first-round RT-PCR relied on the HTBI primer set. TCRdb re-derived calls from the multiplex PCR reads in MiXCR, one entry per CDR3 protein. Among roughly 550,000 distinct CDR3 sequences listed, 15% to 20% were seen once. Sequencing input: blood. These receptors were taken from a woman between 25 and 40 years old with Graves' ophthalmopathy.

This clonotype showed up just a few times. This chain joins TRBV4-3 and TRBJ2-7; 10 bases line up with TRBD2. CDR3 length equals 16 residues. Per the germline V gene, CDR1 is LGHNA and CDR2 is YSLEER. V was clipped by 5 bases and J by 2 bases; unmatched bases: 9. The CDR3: CASSEVAGGLPYEQYF. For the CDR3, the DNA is TGCGCCAGCAGCGAGGTAGCGGGAGGTTTGCCCTACGAGCAGTACTTC.

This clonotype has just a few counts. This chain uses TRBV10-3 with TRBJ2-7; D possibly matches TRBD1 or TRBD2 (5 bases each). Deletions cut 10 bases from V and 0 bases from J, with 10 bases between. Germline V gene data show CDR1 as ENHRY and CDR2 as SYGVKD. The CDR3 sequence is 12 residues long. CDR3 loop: CATGGGSYEQYF. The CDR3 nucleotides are TGTGCCACCGGTGGGGGCTCCTACGAGCAGTACTTC.

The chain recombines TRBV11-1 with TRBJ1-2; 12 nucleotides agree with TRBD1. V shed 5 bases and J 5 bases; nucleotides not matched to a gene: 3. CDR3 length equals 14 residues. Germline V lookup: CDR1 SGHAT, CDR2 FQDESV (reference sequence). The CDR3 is CASSAGQGAYGYTF. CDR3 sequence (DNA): TGTGCCAGCAGCGCGGGACAGGGGGCTTATGGCTACACCTTC.

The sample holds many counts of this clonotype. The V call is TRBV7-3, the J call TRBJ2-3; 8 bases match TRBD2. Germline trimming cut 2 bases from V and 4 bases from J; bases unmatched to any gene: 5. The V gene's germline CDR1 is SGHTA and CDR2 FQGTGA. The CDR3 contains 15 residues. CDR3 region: CASSLLLGGADTQYF. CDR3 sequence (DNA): TGTGCCAGCAGCTTACTCCTCGGGGGGGCAGATACGCAGTATTTT.

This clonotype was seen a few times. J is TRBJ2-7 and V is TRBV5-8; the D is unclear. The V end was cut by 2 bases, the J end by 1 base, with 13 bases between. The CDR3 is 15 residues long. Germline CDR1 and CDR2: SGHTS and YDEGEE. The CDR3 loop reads CASSLASAPSYEQYF. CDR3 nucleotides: TGTGCCAGCAGCTTAGCGAGTGCCCCTTCCTACGAGCAGTACTTC.

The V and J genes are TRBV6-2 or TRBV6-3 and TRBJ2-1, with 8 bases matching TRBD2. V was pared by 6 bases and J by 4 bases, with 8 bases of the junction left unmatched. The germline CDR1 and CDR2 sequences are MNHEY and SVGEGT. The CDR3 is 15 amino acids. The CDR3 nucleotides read TGTGCCAGCAGGGATACTAGCGGACAATACAATGAGCAGTTCTTC. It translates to CASRDTSGQYNEQFF.

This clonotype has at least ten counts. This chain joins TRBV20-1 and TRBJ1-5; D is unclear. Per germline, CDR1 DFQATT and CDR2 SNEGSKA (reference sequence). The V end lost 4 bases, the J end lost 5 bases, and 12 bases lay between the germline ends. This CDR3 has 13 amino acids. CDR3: CSANELLDQPQHF. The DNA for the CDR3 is TGCAGTGCTAATGAACTTTTGGATCAGCCCCAGCATTTT.

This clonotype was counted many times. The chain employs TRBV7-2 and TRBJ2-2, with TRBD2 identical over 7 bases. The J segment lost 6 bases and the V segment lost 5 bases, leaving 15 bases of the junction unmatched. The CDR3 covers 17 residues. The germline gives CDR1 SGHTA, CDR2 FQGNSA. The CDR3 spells CASSLRGSGAHPGELFF. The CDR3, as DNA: TGTGCCAGCAGCCTCCGGGGGAGCGGGGCCCACCCCGGGGAGCTGTTTTTT.

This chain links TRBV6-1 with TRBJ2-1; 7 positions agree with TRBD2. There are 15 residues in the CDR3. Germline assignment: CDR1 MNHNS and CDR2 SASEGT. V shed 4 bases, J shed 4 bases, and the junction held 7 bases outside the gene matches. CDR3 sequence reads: CASSVGEGEYNEQFF. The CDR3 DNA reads TGTGCCAGCAGTGTCGGGGAGGGTGAATACAATGAGCAGTTCTTC.

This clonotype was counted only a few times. Here the CDR3 DNA reads TGTGCCGCTGGACAGTCAATCTCGAACACTGAAGCTTTCTTT. Encoded protein: CAAGQSISNTEAFF. The genes are TRBV10-3 and TRBJ1-1, with D possibly TRBD1 on 6 matching bases. CDR3 size: 14 residues. The V end was cut by 11 bases, the J end by 1 base, with 17 bases between. Germline lookup yields CDR1 ENHRY and CDR2 SYGVKD.

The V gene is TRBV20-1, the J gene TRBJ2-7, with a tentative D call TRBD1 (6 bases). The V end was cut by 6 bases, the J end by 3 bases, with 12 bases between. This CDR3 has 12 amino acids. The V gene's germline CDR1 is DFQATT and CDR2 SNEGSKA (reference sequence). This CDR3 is CSAADSNYEQYF. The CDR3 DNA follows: TGCAGTGCCGCGGACAGCAACTACGAGCAGTACTTC.

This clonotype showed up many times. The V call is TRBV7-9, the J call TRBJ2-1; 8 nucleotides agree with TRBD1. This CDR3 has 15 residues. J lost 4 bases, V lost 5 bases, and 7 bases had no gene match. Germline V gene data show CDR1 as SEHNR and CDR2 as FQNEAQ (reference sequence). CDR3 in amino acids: CASSPDRVLYNEQFF. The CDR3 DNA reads TGTGCCAGCAGCCCGGACAGGGTTTTATACAATGAGCAGTTCTTC. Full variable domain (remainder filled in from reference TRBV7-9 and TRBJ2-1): DTGVSQNPRHKITKRGQNVTFRCDPISEHNRLYWYRQTLGQGPEFLTYFQNEAQLEKSRLLSDRFSAERPKGSFSTLEIQRTEQGDSAMYLCASSPDRVLYNEQFFGPGTRLTVL.

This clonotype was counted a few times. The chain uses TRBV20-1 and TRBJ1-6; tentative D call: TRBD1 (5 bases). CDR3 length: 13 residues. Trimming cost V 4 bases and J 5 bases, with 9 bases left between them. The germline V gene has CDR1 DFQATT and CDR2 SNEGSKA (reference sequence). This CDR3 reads CSATDMNNSPLHF. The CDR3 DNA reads TGCAGTGCTACGGACATGAATAATTCACCCCTCCACTTT.

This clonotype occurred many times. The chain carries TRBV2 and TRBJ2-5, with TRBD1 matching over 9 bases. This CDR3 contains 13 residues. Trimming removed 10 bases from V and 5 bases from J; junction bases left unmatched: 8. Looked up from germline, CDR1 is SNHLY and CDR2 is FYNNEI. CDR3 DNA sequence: TGTGCCATAAGACAGGGGGTAAAGGAGACCCAGTACTTC. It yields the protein CAIRQGVKETQYF.

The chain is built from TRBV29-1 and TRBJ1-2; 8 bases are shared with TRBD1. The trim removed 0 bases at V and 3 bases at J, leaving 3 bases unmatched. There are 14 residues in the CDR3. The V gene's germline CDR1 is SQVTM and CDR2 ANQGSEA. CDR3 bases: TGCAGCGTTGAAGACCCGGGACAGGACTATGGCTACACCTTC. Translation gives CSVEDPGQDYGYTF.

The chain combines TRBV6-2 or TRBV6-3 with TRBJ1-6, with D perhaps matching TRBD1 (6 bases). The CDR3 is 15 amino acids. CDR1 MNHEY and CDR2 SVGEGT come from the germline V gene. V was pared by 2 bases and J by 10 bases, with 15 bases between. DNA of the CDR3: TGTGCCAGCAGTTACCCCACAGGGAGTGAATCACCCCTCCACTTT. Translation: CASSYPTGSESPLHF.

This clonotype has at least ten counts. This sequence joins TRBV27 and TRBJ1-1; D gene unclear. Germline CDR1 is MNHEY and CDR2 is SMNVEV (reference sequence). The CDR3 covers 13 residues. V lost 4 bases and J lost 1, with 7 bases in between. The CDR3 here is CASSSHGNTEAFF. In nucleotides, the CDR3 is TGTGCCAGCAGTTCCCACGGGAACACTGAAGCTTTCTTT.

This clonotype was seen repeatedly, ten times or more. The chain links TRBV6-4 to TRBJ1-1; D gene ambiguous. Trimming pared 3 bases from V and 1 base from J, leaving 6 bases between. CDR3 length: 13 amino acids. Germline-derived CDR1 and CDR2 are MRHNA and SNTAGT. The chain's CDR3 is CASSDGENTEAFF. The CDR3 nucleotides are TGTGCCAGCAGTGATGGGGAGAACACTGAAGCTTTCTTT.

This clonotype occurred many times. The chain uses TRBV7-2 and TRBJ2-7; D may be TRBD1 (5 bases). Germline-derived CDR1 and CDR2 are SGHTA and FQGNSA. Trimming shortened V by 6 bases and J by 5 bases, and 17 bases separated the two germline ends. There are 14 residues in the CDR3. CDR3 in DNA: TGTGCCAGCAGGGTTGCAGGGATCAGAGACGAGCAGTACTTC. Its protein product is CASRVAGIRDEQYF.

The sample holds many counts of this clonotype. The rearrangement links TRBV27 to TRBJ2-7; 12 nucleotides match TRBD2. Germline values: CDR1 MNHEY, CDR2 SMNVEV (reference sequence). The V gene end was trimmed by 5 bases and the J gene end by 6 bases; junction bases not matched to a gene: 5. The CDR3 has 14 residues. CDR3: CASSPLAGGGEQYF. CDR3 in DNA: TGTGCCAGCAGTCCGCTAGCGGGAGGGGGCGAGCAGTACTTC.